This T cell receptor beta chain was identified during a study of cytomegalovirus exposure and HLA in healthy donors. Regarding the study as a whole: Information on immune exposure was restricted to one variable (CMV serostatus). TCR beta V- and J-gene trimming, according to a later analysis, was linked to a missense DCLRE1C variant. By HLA locus, TCR association rates varied in a later analysis, with DRB1 showing the most and HLA-C the fewest.

The study ran its PCR with 60 Vbeta and 13 Jbeta primers. Clones were sequenced by immunoSEQ multiplex PCR, and TCRdb holds only the in-frame ones, with some missing. The sample lists 100,000 to 120,000 clones, roughly 79% occurring once. As for this clone: Its specificity is unknown.

Each of the donors was a healthy bone marrow donor. The ends were cut back, 4 bases at V and 7 bases at J, with 20 bases in the middle. Germline V gene data show CDR1 as MDHEN and CDR2 as SYDVKM. This CDR3 contains 16 residues. The sample consisted of PBMCs. The sequence was obtained from a male donor in good health and CMV-seronegative. The V and J genes are TRBV28 and TRBJ1-5; weak D call: TRBD1 (5 bases). In DNA, the CDR3 is TGTGCCAGCAGTTCCCCGGGAGGGGCCCGGGGACAGCCCCAGCATTTT. Its translation: CASSSPGGARGQPQHF.